This entry is about one T cell receptor beta chain. Its antigen is as yet unknown. The data belong to a study of siplizumab effects on memory and regulatory T cells. Study-wide points: The Treg-derived share of mappable alloreactive CD4+ clones averaged roughly 70% with siplizumab and over 25% in controls. Greater diversity than memory cells seemed evident in naive T cells, which also appeared to be major alloresponse contributors. Most alloreactive clones went unmapped to unstimulated subsets; only a minor fraction mapped.

The germline V gene has CDR1 MNHNS and CDR2 SASEGT. The CDR3 covers 18 residues. After removal of 4 bases from V and 7 bases from J, the junction contained 13 bases not matched to a gene. Method: immunoSEQ multiplex PCR; TCRdb's copy keeps in-frame clones and lacks some. The sample has 95,000 to 100,000 clones, roughly 91% seen once; the top ten hold more than 10%. The sequenced sample was non-Treg CD4+ T cells sorted from blood. This TCR was recovered from a human donor in good health. The gene calls are TRBV6-1 and TRBJ2-1; 13 bases match TRBD2. The CDR3 nucleotides are TGTGCCAGCAGTGGGACGCTTAGGACTAGCGGGAGCCGTAATGAGCAGTTCTTC. Amino acid sequence: CASSGTLRTSGSRNEQFF.